The clone carrying this T cell receptor beta chain occurred many times. Its cognate antigen is unknown. This sample stems from a study of T-cell reconstitution after alpha-beta-depleted transplantation in children. Construction of the TCRbeta library involved unique molecular identifiers. Each CDR3 protein gets one entry after TCRdb re-called the PCR reads with MiXCR. The sample contains 25,000 to 35,000 distinct CDR3 sequences, around 7% of which appear only once. Study-level points and caveats: At around two months after transplant, the alpha-beta T cells were reportedly derived from several hundred expanded clones that came from non-depleted graft cells. Newly made T cells mostly supplied T-cell counts and diversity one year after transplant.

V shed 7 bases and J 2 bases; nucleotides not matched to a gene: 5. The CDR3 runs to 13 residues. Germline V gives CDR1 SNHLY, CDR2 FYNNEI. The sample was peripheral blood, taken 60 days after TCRalphabeta/CD19-depleted stem cell transplant. This rearrangement joins TRBV2 to TRBJ2-7, with 7 nucleotides matching TRBD2. This receptor was obtained from a child under two years old who had a stem cell transplant for acute myeloid leukemia, so the T cells may come from the graft donor. DNA of the CDR3: TGTGCCAGCACGGGGGGAGACACCTACGAGCAGTACTTC. As protein: CASTGGDTYEQYF. Together with reference TRBV2 and TRBJ2-7, the CDR3 gives the full variable domain: EPEVTQTPSHQVTQMGQEVILRCVPISNHLYFYWYRQILGQKVEFLVSFYNNEISEKSEIFDDQFSVERPDGSNFTLKIRSTKLEDSAMYFCASTGGDTYEQYFGPGTRLTVT.